This TCR beta chain appears in the sequencing data of a study of radiotherapy plus CTLA-4 blockade in lung cancer. The protocol was immunoSEQ multiplex PCR, while the TCRdb copy is restricted to in-frame clones and leaves out a portion. The table lists 45,000 to 55,000 clones, approximately 86% of them singletons, with under 20% in the top ten. About this clone: Its specificity is unknown.

Germline assignment: CDR1 MNHNS and CDR2 SASEGT. The germline V and J ends were trimmed by 1 base and 4 bases, with 8 bases remaining between them. The CDR3 is 14 amino acids. General study results and limits: In blood, tumor-derived TCR clones expanded after radiotherapy plus ipilimumab. Alongside interferon-beta, early blood T cell clone dynamics were reportedly the best predictor of response.

Focal radiation plus CTLA-4 blockade with ipilimumab was administered to patients who had chemo-refractory metastatic non-small-cell lung cancer. The clonotype comes from a human donor with non-small cell lung cancer that progressed on radiotherapy plus ipilimumab. Some clones in this sample may be carry-over from other donors' samples. The sample consisted of peripheral blood, taken from a patient treated with radiotherapy plus ipilimumab. The J gene is TRBJ1-5, the V gene TRBV6-1; weak D call: TRBD1 (6 bases). CDR3 residues: CASSEGTENQPQHF. The CDR3 DNA follows: TGTGCCAGCAGTGAAGGGACAGAAAATCAGCCCCAGCATTTT.